What follows is one T cell receptor (beta chain) and its context. Method: immunoSEQ multiplex PCR; TCRdb's copy keeps in-frame clones and lacks some. The data show roughly 340,000 clones, with around 87% seen just once and around 1.9% held by the top ten. With V trimmed by 4 bases and J by 3 bases, 6 bases remained unmatched. The CDR3 is made up of 15 amino acids. CDR1 and CDR2 (germline): MDHEN, SYDVKM. The data originate from a study of blood T cell repertoires in COVID-19. Background on the study: Whether acute or convalescent, the COVID-19 samples came from the United States, Italy and Spain.

The material sequenced was PBMCs or T cells enriched from blood (not recorded which). The chain couples TRBV28 to TRBJ2-7; 10 bases fit TRBD1. The sequence was collected from a man aged 35-49 years in a cohort exposed to, infected with or recovered from COVID-19 (not recorded which). The CDR3 bases are TGTGCCAGCAGTTCACCGGGACAGGGGCTCTACGAGCAGTACTTC. This gives the protein CASSSPGQGLYEQYF.